A single TCR beta chain is shown here with its context. The data were taken from a study of blood T cell repertoires in COVID-19. Study-level background: COVID-19 samples from acute and convalescent phases originated in the United States, Italy and Spain.

Per the study methods: Amplification from reference gene primers served as the basis for estimated nucleated cell counts. TCRdb's copy holds only in-frame clones and misses some; the assay was immunoSEQ multiplex PCR. V and J calls and clone size are given by that table; D and trimming were obtained from the DNA. The table lists around 270,000 clones, about 89% of them singletons. V lost 11 bases and J lost 6, with 22 bases in between. The CDR3 runs to 15 residues. The germline V gene has CDR1 LNHDA and CDR2 SQIVND (reference sequence). This receptor was identified in a man between 35 and 55 years old with acute or convalescent COVID-19. V and J are TRBV19 and TRBJ2-2, with a weak D call TRBD2 (7 bases). The sequenced material came from peripheral blood. The CDR3 sequence: CARTGVGGAAGELFF. Here the CDR3 DNA reads TGTGCCCGTACCGGAGTGGGGGGGGCGGCCGGGGAGCTGTTTTTT.